The clone carrying this T cell receptor (beta chain) was seen many times. The sample is drawn from a study of prognosis after radiotherapy for stage I lung cancer. Germline CDR1 and CDR2: DFQATT and SNEGSKA (reference sequence). CDR3 length equals 16 residues. Trimming pared 0 bases from V and 0 bases from J, leaving 12 bases between. With two-round multiplex PCR, TCR beta CDR3 sequences were amplified from genomic DNA. Every TRBV and TRBJ gene had its own specific primer in first-round PCR. TCRdb fed the multiplex PCR reads into MiXCR, producing one record per CDR3 protein. The sample has just over 30,000 distinct CDR3 sequences, about 32% seen once.

The sample here was PBMCs, taken before or after stereotactic body radiation therapy (not recorded which). The chain recombines TRBV20-1 with TRBJ1-3; D may be TRBD1 (5 bases). The sequence derives from a donor aged 50 or older with non-small cell lung cancer. The CDR3 spells CSARDSTARSGNTIYF. The CDR3 coding sequence is TGCAGTGCTAGAGACTCGACAGCACGCTCTGGAAACACCATATATTTT.